These T cell receptor beta chains were read from a single sample in a study of blood T cell repertoires in COVID-19. Some clones are missing from TCRdb's copy, which holds only in-frame ones; the method was immunoSEQ multiplex PCR. Here the sample spans approximately 210,000 clones, around 89% being singletons. The sequencing input was peripheral blood. These receptors came from a human donor in a cohort sampled during active COVID-19. CDR3s leave out the opening cysteine and the closing phenylalanine or tryptophan.

TRBV9 | ASSEGLAGGSSTDTQY
TRBV6-2/TRBV6-3 | ASSPSGTGRTYEQY
TRBV5-1 | ASSSQGLGYT
TRBV11-3 | ASSSSGQGARTGELF
TRBV5-6 | ASTRMTSGGAYEQF
TRBV24-1 | ATNSGTEAF
TRBV7-9 | ASSRITGGAIYGYT
TRBV7-2 | ASSFRGLGGSSYEQY
TRBV15 | ATSRAPGNTIY
TRBV28 | ASSFNRGEDGYT
TRBV30 | AWRGGVGSPLH
TRBV10-3 | AIRGGDTIY
TRBV24-1 | ATSDTGGPSTDTQY
TRBV11-2 | ASSPGTSTDTQY
TRBV19 | ASSTSGTGLAKNIQY
TRBV5-1 | ASSLANVRQGETQY
TRBV19 | ASSVQGIAEAF
TRBV27 | ASSPTIAQYAYEQY
TRBV6-2/TRBV6-3 | ASSPQGFTEAF
TRBV6-5 | ATTDRENYGYT
TRBV10-3 | ASSRGAGELF
TRBV5-1 | ASSSSGNDVNEQY
TRBV2 | ASSTDRGSGGYT
TRBV15 | ATSRDRQGVWQY
TRBV5-1 | ASSFHSGYPTEAF
TRBV6-1 | ASSENRLPNEKLF
TRBV5-1 | ASSGGISGLAFNEQF
TRBV5-1 | ASTFGTGSGLNGYT
TRBV10-1 | ASSDGGLADGEQF
TRBV4-2 | ASSQEGGLAGLQETQY
TRBV6-5 | ASSSSLAPTNNEQF
TRBV3-1/TRBV3-2 | ASSQSGTGQGQPQH
TRBV20-1 | SASDRGGEQF
TRBV28 | ASSFAGLQNIQY
TRBV5-1 | ASSLDVGSSTDTQY
TRBV5-6 | ASSPIRDRGTQEQF
TRBV6-5 | ASSYSGGNTEAF
TRBV6-4 | ASSDSMSRGHQPQH
TRBV3-1/TRBV3-2 | ASSQVGWQMNTEAF
TRBV10-1 | ASSVDPGGTQY
TRBV2 | ASSEDSGGHNEQF